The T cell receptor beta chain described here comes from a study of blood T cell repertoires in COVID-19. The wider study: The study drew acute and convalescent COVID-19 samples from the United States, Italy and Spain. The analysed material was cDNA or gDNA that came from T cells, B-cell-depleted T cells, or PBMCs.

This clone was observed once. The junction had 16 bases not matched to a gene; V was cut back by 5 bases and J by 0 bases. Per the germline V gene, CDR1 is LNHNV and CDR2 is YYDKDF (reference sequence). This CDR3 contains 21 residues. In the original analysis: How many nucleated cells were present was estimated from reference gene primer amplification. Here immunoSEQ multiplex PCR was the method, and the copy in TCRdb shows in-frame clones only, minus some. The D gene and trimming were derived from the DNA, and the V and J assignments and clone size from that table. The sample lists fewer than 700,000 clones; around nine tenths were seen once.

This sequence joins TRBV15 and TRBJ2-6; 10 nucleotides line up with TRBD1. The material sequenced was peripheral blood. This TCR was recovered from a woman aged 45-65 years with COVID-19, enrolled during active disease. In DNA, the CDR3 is TGTGCCACCAGCCCCTGGGGGGACAGGGGATCTACAAGCTCTGGGGCCAACGTCCTGACTTTC. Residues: CATSPWGDRGSTSSGANVLTF.